The rows below give T cell receptor beta chains drawn from one sample of a study of early T cells in non-severe SARS-CoV-2 infection. TCRdb re-called the 5' RACE reads through MiXCR, storing one row per CDR3 protein. The sample has roughly 80,000 distinct CDR3 sequences, 15% to 17% seen once. The sample taken for sequencing was whole blood. The receptors stem from an adult who was a healthcare worker with PCR-confirmed SARS-CoV-2 infection or an uninfected control (not recorded which). The CDR3 runs from the conserved cysteine through the conserved F or W. The D gene is left open where the match is weak. Size is stated for part of the rows, as once, few or many counts, or as a class when the clone is expanded.

D gene: TRBD1; clone size: .; J gene: TRBJ2-1; V gene: TRBV7-9; CDR3 DNA: TGTGCCAACAGCTTAAGGGGGACAGACTACAATGAGCAGTTCTTC; CDR3 protein: CANSLRGTDYNEQFF
D gene: .; clone size: few; J gene: TRBJ1-2; V gene: TRBV7-3; CDR3 DNA: TGTGCCAGCAGCTTGTTAGGGGCGCCGGACTATGGCTACACCTTC; CDR3 protein: CASSLLGAPDYGYTF
D gene: TRBD1; clone size: .; J gene: TRBJ1-6; V gene: TRBV28; CDR3 DNA: TGTGCCAGCACTTTTCCCGGGCCACAGGGGAGTTATTCACCCCTCCACTTT; CDR3 protein: CASTFPGPQGSYSPLHF
D gene: .; clone size: .; J gene: TRBJ1-1; V gene: TRBV6-1; CDR3 DNA: TGTGCCACCGACGACATCACGAACACTGAAGCTTTCTTT; CDR3 protein: CATDDITNTEAFF
D gene: .; clone size: few; J gene: TRBJ2-2; V gene: TRBV20-1; CDR3 DNA: TGCAGTGCTCCTGGGCCGCGAGGTCCGGGGGAGCTGTTTTTT; CDR3 protein: CSAPGPRGPGELFF
D gene: .; clone size: .; J gene: TRBJ2-7; V gene: TRBV6-2/TRBV6-3; CDR3 DNA: TGTGCCAGCACCCGAGGTAATTCTTACGAGCAGTACTTC; CDR3 protein: CASTRGNSYEQYF
D gene: TRBD2; clone size: .; J gene: TRBJ2-1; V gene: TRBV7-2; CDR3 DNA: TGTGCCAGCAGCCTAGGACTAGGCCCCACTGAGCAGTTCTTC; CDR3 protein: CASSLGLGPTEQFF
D gene: .; clone size: .; J gene: TRBJ2-3; V gene: TRBV6-5; CDR3 DNA: TGTGCCAGCTCCCCCTCCTCGCCGGGGCTTCCCACAGATACGCAGTATTTT; CDR3 protein: CASSPSSPGLPTDTQYF
D gene: TRBD1; clone size: .; J gene: TRBJ1-5; V gene: TRBV20-1; CDR3 DNA: TGCAGTGCCGACCCGGGACAGGGGAATCAGCCCCAGCATTTT; CDR3 protein: CSADPGQGNQPQHF
D gene: .; clone size: few; J gene: TRBJ2-1; V gene: TRBV7-9; CDR3 DNA: TGTGCCAGCAGCTTAGCGGGGAGCTCCTACAATGAGCAGTTCTTC; CDR3 protein: CASSLAGSSYNEQFF
D gene: .; clone size: .; J gene: TRBJ1-2; V gene: TRBV10-3; CDR3 DNA: TGTGCCATCAGTGACCAGACCCGGCCTAACTATGGCTACACCTTC; CDR3 protein: CAISDQTRPNYGYTF
D gene: TRBD1; clone size: .; J gene: TRBJ1-5; V gene: TRBV27; CDR3 DNA: TGTGCCAGCAAACAGGGGGCCGGTCAGCCCCAGCATTTT; CDR3 protein: CASKQGAGQPQHF
D gene: .; clone size: .; J gene: TRBJ2-1; V gene: TRBV9; CDR3 DNA: TGTGCCAGCAGCGTAGGCTACTCCTACAATGAGCAGTTCTTC; CDR3 protein: CASSVGYSYNEQFF